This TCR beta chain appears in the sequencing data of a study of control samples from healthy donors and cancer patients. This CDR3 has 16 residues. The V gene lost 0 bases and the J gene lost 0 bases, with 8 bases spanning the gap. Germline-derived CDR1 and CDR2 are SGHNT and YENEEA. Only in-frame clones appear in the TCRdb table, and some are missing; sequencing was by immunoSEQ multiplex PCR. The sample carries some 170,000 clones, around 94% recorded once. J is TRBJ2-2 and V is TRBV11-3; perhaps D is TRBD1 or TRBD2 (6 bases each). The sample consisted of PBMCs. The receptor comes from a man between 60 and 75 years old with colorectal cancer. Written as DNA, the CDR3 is TGTGCCAGCAGCTTAGAAGGGGGGACGAACACCGGGGAGCTGTTTTTT. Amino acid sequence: CASSLEGGTNTGELFF.